The present T cell receptor (beta chain) was sequenced within a study of CXCR3-negative and CXCR3-positive naive CD8 T cells. Study-wide results and caveats: Memory CD8+ cells showed much lower diversity, while both naive subsets were comparably high. Cryopreserved PBMCs had partly decreased CXCR3 expression; fresh PBMCs were used in most assays. Unlike memory cells, which differed, naive CXCR3-negative and CXCR3-positive cells had similar TRBV-TRBJ usage. CXCR3-positive naive cells carried more hydrophobic TRB CDR3s than CXCR3-negative ones.

Libraries of TRB cDNA were made by 5' RACE and carried UMIs. For each CDR3 protein, TCRdb gives one entry from its re-call of the 5' RACE reads, without DNA. This sample's clone table lists some 110,000 distinct CDR3 sequences. Those CD8+ T cells considered naive were CD45RO-CCR7+CD27+CD95-. CDR1 is MGHDK, CDR2 SYGVNS, per germline. The CDR3 runs 14 residues. Worth noting for this clonotype: Its antigen is not known.

This TCR was sampled from a human donor in good health. Some clones in this sample may be carry-over from other donors' samples. What was sequenced was naive CXCR3+ CD8+ T cells from blood. Subset noted: CD45RO-CCR7+CD27+CD95- naive CD8+ T cells expressing CXCR3 (TNR3+). V and J are TRBV25-1 and TRBJ1-1. Here the CDR3 reads CASSDLVSGTEAFF.